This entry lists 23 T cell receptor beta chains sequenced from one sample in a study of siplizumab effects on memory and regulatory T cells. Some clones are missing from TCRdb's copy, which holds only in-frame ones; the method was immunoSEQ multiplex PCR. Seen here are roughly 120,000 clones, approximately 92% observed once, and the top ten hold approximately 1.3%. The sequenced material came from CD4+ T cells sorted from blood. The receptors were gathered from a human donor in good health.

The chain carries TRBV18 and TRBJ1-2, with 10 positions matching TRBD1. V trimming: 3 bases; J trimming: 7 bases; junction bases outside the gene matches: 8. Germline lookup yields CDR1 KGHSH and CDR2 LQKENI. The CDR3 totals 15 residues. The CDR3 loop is CASSPADRGPGGYTF. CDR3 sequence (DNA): TGTGCCAGCTCACCGGCCGACAGGGGGCCTGGTGGCTACACCTTC.

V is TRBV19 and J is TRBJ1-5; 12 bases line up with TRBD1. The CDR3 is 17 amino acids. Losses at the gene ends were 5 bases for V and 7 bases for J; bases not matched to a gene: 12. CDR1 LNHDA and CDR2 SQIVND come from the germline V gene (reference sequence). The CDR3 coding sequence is TGTGCCAGTAGTGGAATTCCGGGACAGGGGGCTTGGCAGCCCCAGCATTTT. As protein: CASSGIPGQGAWQPQHF.

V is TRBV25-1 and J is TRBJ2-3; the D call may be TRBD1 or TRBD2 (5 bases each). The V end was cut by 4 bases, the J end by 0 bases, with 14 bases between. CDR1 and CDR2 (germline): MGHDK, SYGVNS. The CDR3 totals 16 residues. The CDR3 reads CASSGGSWVSTDTQYF. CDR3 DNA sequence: TGTGCCAGCAGTGGGGGGTCTTGGGTTAGCACAGATACGCAGTATTTT.

CDR3 protein: CASSLGNSNQPQHF. CDR3 nucleotide sequence: TGTGCCAGCAGCTTGGGCAATAGCAATCAGCCCCAGCATTTT. This sequence joins TRBV7-9 and TRBJ1-5; no reliable D call. Trimming left V 3 bases short and J 0 bases short, with 6 bases between. This CDR3 contains 14 residues. CDR1 and CDR2 (germline): SEHNR, FQNEAQ (reference sequence).

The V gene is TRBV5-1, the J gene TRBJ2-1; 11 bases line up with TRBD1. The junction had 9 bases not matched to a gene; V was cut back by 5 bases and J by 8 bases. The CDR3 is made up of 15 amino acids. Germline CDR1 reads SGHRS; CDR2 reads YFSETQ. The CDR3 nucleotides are TGCGCCAGCAGTTCAGGACAGGGGGCTGGAGATGAGCAGTTCTTC. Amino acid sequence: CASSSGQGAGDEQFF.

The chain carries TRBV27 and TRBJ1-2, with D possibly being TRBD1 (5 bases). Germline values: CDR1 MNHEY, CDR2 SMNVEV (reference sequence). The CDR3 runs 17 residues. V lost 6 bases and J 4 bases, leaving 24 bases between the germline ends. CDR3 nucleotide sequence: TGTGCCAGCAGCTACCCGAGAGGGGTCCAATCCACCTATGGCTACACCTTC. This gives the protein CASSYPRGVQSTYGYTF.

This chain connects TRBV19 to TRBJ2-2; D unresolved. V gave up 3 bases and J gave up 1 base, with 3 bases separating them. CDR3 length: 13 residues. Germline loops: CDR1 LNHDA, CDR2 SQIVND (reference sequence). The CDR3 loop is CASSIGNTGELFF. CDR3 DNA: TGTGCCAGTAGTATCGGGAACACCGGGGAGCTGTTTTTT. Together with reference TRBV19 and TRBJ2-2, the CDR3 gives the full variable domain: DGGITQSPKYLFRKEGQNVTLSCEQNLNHDAMYWYRQDPGQGLRLIYYSQIVNDFQKGDIAEGYSVSREKKESFPLTVTSAQKNPTAFYLCASSIGNTGELFFGEGSRLTVL.

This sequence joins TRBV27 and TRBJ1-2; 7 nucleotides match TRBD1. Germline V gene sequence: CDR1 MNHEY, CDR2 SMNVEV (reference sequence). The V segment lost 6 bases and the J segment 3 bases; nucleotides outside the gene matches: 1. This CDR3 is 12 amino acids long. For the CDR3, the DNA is TGTGCCAGCAGGGGACAGTACTATGGCTACACCTTC. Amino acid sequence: CASRGQYYGYTF.

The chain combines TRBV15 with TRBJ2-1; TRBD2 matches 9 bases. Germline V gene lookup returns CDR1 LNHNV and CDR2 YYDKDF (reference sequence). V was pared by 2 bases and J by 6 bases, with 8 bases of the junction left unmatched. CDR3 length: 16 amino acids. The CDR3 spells CATSRYTGTSTNEQFF. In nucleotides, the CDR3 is TGTGCCACCAGCAGATATACCGGGACTAGCACCAATGAGCAGTTCTTC.

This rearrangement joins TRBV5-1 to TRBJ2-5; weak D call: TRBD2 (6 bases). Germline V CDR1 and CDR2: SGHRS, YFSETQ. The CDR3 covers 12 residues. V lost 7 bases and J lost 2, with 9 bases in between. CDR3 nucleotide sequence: TGCGCCAGCCGGGAGCAGCAAGAGACCCAGTACTTC. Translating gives CASREQQETQYF. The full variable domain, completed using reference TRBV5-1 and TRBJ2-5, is KAGVTQTPRYLIKTRGQQVTLSCSPISGHRSVSWYQQTPGQGLQFLFEYFSETQRNKGNFPGRFSGRQFSNSRSEMNVSTLELGDSALYLCASREQQETQYFGPGTRLLVL.

In nucleotides, the CDR3 is TGTGCCAGCTCACCGGGGACAGGAGGGTTGAACACTGAAGCTTTCTTT. The encoded protein is CASSPGTGGLNTEAFF. The chain employs TRBV18 and TRBJ1-1, with 8 bases fitting TRBD1. With 3 bases clipped from V and 0 bases from J, the junction kept 6 bases outside the gene matches. This CDR3 is 16 amino acids long. Germline V lookup: CDR1 KGHSH, CDR2 LQKENI.

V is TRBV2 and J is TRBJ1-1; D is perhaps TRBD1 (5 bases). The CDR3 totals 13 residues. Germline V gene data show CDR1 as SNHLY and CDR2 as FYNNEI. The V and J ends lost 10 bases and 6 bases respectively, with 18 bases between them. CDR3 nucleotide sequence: TGTGCCAACACCAGGGAAGGGGTTTCTGAAGCTTTCTTT. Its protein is CANTREGVSEAFF.

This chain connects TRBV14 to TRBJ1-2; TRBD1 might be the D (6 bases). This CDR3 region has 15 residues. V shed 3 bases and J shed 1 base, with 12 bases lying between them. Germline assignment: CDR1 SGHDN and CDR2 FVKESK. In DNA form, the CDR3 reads TGTGCCAGCAGCCATACAGGGTTTCTTAACTATGGCTACACCTTC. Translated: CASSHTGFLNYGYTF.

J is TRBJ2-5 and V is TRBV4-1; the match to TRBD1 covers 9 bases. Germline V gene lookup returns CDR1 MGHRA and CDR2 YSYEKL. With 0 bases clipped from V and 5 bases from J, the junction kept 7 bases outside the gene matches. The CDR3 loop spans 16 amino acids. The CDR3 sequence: CASSQEGTGYGETQYF. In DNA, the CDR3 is TGCGCCAGCAGCCAAGAAGGGACAGGGTACGGCGAGACCCAGTACTTC.

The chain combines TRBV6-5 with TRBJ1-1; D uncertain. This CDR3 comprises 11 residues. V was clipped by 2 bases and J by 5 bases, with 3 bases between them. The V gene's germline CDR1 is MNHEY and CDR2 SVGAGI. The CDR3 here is CASSYETEAFF. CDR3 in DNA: TGTGCCAGCAGTTACGAGACTGAAGCTTTCTTT.

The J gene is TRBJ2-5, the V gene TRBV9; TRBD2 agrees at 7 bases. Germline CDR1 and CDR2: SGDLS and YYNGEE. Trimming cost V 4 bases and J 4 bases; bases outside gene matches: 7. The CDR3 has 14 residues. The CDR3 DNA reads TGTGCCAGCAGCCCCGGACTAGAGGTAGAGACCCAGTACTTC. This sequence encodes CASSPGLEVETQYF. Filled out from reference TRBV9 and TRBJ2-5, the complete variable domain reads DSGVTQTPKHLITATGQRVTLRCSPRSGDLSVYWYQQSLDQGLQFLIQYYNGEERAKGNILERFSAQQFPDLHSELNLSSLELGDSALYFCASSPGLEVETQYFGPGTRLLVL.

CDR3 coding DNA: TGCGCCAGCAGTGTTAGCAATGAGCAGTTCTTC. Translated: CASSVSNEQFF. The chain joins TRBV10-2 to TRBJ2-1; D is undetermined. CDR1 is WSHSY and CDR2 is SAAADI in the germline V gene. Trimming pared 4 bases from V and 6 bases from J, leaving 4 bases between. The CDR3 is 11 residues long.

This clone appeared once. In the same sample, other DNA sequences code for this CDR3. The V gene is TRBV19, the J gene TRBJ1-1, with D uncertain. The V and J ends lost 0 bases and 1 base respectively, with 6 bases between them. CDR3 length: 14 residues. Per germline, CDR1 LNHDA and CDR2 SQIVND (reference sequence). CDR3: CASSIDRTNTEAFF. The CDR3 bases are TGTGCCAGTAGTATAGACAGGACGAACACTGAAGCTTTCTTT.

Here the CDR3 DNA reads TGTGCCAGCAGCCAAGACGGTGACTACACTGAAGCTTTCTTT. Its protein product is CASSQDGDYTEAFF. The V call is TRBV4-2, the J call TRBJ1-1; D is ambiguous. Germline V gives CDR1 LGHNA, CDR2 YNFKEQ. CDR3 size: 14 residues. The V gene lost 0 bases and the J gene lost 3 bases, with 8 bases spanning the gap.

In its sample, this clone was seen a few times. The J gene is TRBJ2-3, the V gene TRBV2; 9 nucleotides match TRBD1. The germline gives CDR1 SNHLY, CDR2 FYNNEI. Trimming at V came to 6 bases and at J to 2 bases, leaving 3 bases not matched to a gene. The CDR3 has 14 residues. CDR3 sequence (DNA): TGTGCCAGCAGGGACAGGGGATCCACAGATACGCAGTATTTT. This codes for CASRDRGSTDTQYF.

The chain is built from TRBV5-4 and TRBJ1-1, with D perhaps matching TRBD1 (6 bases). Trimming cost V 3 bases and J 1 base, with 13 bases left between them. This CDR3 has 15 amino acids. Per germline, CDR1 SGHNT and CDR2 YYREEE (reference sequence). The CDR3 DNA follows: TGTGCCAGCAGCTCTGGACAGCGAGAGAACACTGAAGCTTTCTTT. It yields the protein CASSSGQRENTEAFF.

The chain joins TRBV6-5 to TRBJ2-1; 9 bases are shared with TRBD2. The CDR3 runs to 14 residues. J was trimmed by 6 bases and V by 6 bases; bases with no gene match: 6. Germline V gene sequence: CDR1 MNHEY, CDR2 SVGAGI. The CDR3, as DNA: TGTGCCAGCAGACGACTAGCGGAAGGCAATGAGCAGTTCTTC. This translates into CASRRLAEGNEQFF.

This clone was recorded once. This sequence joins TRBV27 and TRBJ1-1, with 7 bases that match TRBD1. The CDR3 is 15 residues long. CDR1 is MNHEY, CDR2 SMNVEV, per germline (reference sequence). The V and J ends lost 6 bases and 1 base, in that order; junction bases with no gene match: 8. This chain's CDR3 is CASRPKGASNTEAFF. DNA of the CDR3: TGTGCCAGCAGGCCAAAGGGGGCTTCGAACACTGAAGCTTTCTTT.